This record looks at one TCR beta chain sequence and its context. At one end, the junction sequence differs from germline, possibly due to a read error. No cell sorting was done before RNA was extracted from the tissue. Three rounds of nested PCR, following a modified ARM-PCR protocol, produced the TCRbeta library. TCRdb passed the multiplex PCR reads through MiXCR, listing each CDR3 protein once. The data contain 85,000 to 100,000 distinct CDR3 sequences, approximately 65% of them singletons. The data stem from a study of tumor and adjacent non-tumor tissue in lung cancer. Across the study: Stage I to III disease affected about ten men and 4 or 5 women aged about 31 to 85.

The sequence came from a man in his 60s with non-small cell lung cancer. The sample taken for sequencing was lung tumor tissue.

The CDR3 loop is CVSSFFGQGGNEQFF. The CDR3 coding sequence is TGTGTCAGCAGCTTTTTCGGGCAGGGGGGTAATGAGCAGTTCTTC. The chain is built from TRBV7-8 and TRBJ2-1, with D maybe TRBD1 (7 bases). This CDR3 has 15 residues. The germline V gene encodes CDR1 SGHVS and CDR2 FQNEAQ.